One sample yielded the 16 T cell receptor beta chains listed below, sequenced in a study of T-cell memory formation after mild COVID-19. Via MiXCR, TCRdb re-called the 5' RACE reads, giving one row per CDR3 protein. Counted here are some 300,000 distinct CDR3 sequences, roughly 19% occurring once; the ten biggest clones make up over 20%. The material sequenced was PBMCs or a T cell subset sorted from them (not recorded which). The receptors were gathered from a man in his late teens or twenties who had mild COVID-19 (a few samples of this study predate the infection). Cell type and time point are not known.

This clonotype was picked up a small number of times. This chain connects TRBV7-8 to TRBJ1-2; 8 bases align to TRBD1. Germline values: CDR1 SGHVS, CDR2 FQNEAQ. This CDR3 has 13 amino acids. V lost 5 bases to trimming and J lost 8 bases; unmatched junction nucleotides: 7. As DNA, the CDR3 is TGTGCCAGCAGCCCCCGGACAGGGAACGGCTACACCTTC. Its translation: CASSPRTGNGYTF.

The rearrangement uses TRBV29-1 and TRBJ2-7, with D perhaps matching TRBD2 (6 bases). There are 12 residues in the CDR3. V gave up 7 bases and J gave up 2 bases, with 12 bases separating them. CDR1 and CDR2 (germline): SQVTM, ANQGSEA. CDR3 loop: CSAAEGTYEQYF. CDR3 sequence (DNA): TGCAGCGCTGCGGAGGGGACCTACGAGCAGTACTTC.

This clonotype was seen ten or more times. The V and J genes are TRBV14 and TRBJ1-1; D is possibly TRBD1 (5 bases). Germline V gene sequence: CDR1 SGHDN, CDR2 FVKESK. V shed 3 bases and J shed 5 bases, with 19 bases lying between them. CDR3 length equals 16 residues. This CDR3 reads CASSHLIRDEFTEAFF. The CDR3 coding sequence is TGTGCCAGCAGCCACCTGATCCGGGACGAGTTTACTGAAGCTTTCTTT. Based on the CDR3 plus reference TRBV14 and TRBJ1-1, the full variable domain is EAGVTQFPSHSVIEKGQTVTLRCDPISGHDNLYWYRRVMGKEIKFLLHFVKESKQDESGMPNNRFLAERTGGTYSTLKVQPAELEDSGVYFCASSHLIRDEFTEAFFGQGTRLTVV.

This clonotype was observed a handful of times. The chain couples TRBV15 to TRBJ2-7; D remains ambiguous. V was trimmed by 0 bases and J by 2 bases, leaving 2 bases between them. The CDR3 loop spans 12 amino acids. From germline, CDR1 is LNHNV and CDR2 YYDKDF (reference sequence). The CDR3 region has the DNA TGTGCCACCAGCAGAGATGCCTACGAGCAGTACTTC. Its protein is CATSRDAYEQYF. Full variable domain (missing parts from reference TRBV15 and TRBJ2-7): DAMVIQNPRYQVTQFGKPVTLSCSQTLNHNVMYWYQQKSSQAPKLLFHYYDKDFNNEADTPDNFQSRRPNTSFCFLDIRSPGLGDTAMYLCATSRDAYEQYFGPGTRLTVT.

The chain couples TRBV9 to TRBJ1-6, with D possibly matching TRBD1 (5 bases). The CDR3 totals 14 residues. CDR1 and CDR2 (germline): SGDLS, YYNGEE. The V gene lost 2 bases and the J gene lost 9 bases, with 12 bases spanning the gap. CDR3 amino acids: CASSVGGESSPLHF. The CDR3 nucleotides read TGTGCCAGCAGCGTCGGGGGGGAAAGTTCACCCCTCCACTTT.

Comment on this clonotype: Mismatch with germline at one junction end may stem from a read error. This chain joins TRBV7-9 and TRBJ2-3, with D possibly matching TRBD1 (7 bases). CDR3 length: 16 residues. CDR1 is SEHNR and CDR2 is FQNEAQ in the germline V gene (reference sequence). CDR3 in DNA: TGTTCCAGCAGCTTAGCGGTCAGGGGGTACACAGATACGCAGTATTTT. The encoded protein is CSSSLAVRGYTDTQYF. The full variable domain, rest sourced from reference TRBV7-9 and TRBJ2-3, is DTGVSQNPRHKITKRGQNVTFRCDPISEHNRLYWYRQTLGQGPEFLTYFQNEAQLEKSRLLSDRFSAERPKGSFSTLEIQRTEQGDSAMYLCSSSLAVRGYTDTQYFGPGTRLTVL.

This clonotype was seen more than once but under ten times. The genes are TRBV5-1 and TRBJ2-7, with D perhaps matching TRBD1 (5 bases). Germline lookup yields CDR1 SGHRS and CDR2 YFSETQ. This CDR3 contains 13 residues. V lost 4 bases and J lost 7, with 15 bases in between. The CDR3: CASSHTDHREQYF. Here the CDR3 DNA reads TGCGCCAGCAGCCACACTGACCACAGGGAGCAGTACTTC. The whole variable domain, filled in from reference TRBV5-1 and TRBJ2-7, reads KAGVTQTPRYLIKTRGQQVTLSCSPISGHRSVSWYQQTPGQGLQFLFEYFSETQRNKGNFPGRFSGRQFSNSRSEMNVSTLELGDSALYLCASSHTDHREQYFGPGTRLTVT.

V is TRBV20-1 and J is TRBJ2-7, with 8 bases aligning to TRBD2. After removal of 6 bases from V and 1 base from J, the junction contained 8 bases not matched to a gene. The CDR3 runs 14 residues. Germline loops: CDR1 DFQATT, CDR2 SNEGSKA (reference sequence). DNA of the CDR3: TGCAGTGCCCAGGGACTAGGGGGGTCCTACGAGCAGTACGTC. Amino acids: CSAQGLGGSYEQYV.

At least ten counts were recorded for this clonotype. The chain carries TRBV6-2 or TRBV6-3 and TRBJ2-7; D is perhaps TRBD1 (5 bases). Trimming took off 6 bases at V and 2 bases at J, with 17 bases between the two ends. This CDR3 comprises 15 residues. Germline CDR1 and CDR2: MNHEY and SVGEGT. Here the CDR3 reads CASSFQDGATYEQYV. The CDR3, as DNA: TGTGCCAGCAGCTTTCAGGATGGGGCTACCTACGAGCAGTACGTC.

Only a few counts were recorded for this clonotype. An end of the junction differs from the germline gene, which may be a read error. The chain carries TRBV5-1 and TRBJ1-2; maybe TRBD1 (6 bases). The CDR3 runs 13 residues. Germline V CDR1 and CDR2: SGHRS, YFSETQ. CDR3 nucleotide sequence: TGCGCCAGCAGCTTGGAGGATGTGAGGGGGGCGGTCTTC. Amino acids: CASSLEDVRGAVF.

The rearrangement joins TRBV20-1 to TRBJ2-6; tentative D call: TRBD2 (5 bases). Trimming pared 5 bases from V and 0 bases from J, leaving 8 bases between. In germline, CDR1 is DFQATT, CDR2 SNEGSKA (reference sequence). The CDR3 loop spans 14 amino acids. DNA of the CDR3: TGCAGTGCTGTAACTAGCTCTGGGGCCAACGTCCTGACTTTC. It encodes CSAVTSSGANVLTF.

The chain joins TRBV12-3 or TRBV12-4 to TRBJ2-7, with D tentatively TRBD1 (5 bases). Trimming cost V 3 bases and J 6 bases, with 12 bases left between them. The CDR3 is 13 residues long. The CDR3 region is CASSLSRVAEQYV. For the CDR3, the DNA is TGTGCCAGCAGTTTGAGCAGGGTGGCCGAGCAGTACGTC.

This clonotype was seen a few times. The chain combines TRBV15 with TRBJ1-1; D is undetermined. V was clipped by 5 bases and J by 6 bases, with 16 bases between them. This CDR3 region has 14 residues. The V gene's germline CDR1 is LNHNV and CDR2 YYDKDF (reference sequence). The CDR3 region has the DNA TGTGCCACCAGCGAACCCCAGCCGGGCCCTGAAGCTTTCTTT. It encodes CATSEPQPGPEAFF.

V usage is TRBV4-1 and J usage is TRBJ1-1, with TRBD1 matching over 10 bases. With 2 bases clipped from V and 12 bases from J, the junction kept 15 bases outside the gene matches. CDR3 length: 16 residues. Germline CDR1 MGHRA, CDR2 YSYEKL. CDR3 region: CASSQPLGGQGTRPFF. The CDR3 bases are TGCGCCAGCAGCCAACCCCTCGGGGGACAGGGGACGAGGCCTTTCTTT.

Details on this clonotype: One end of the junction fails to match germline, which may point to a read error. The chain has TRBV5-1 and TRBJ2-3, with D possibly matching TRBD2 (6 bases). There are 15 residues in the CDR3. Germline lookup yields CDR1 SGHRS and CDR2 YFSETQ. The CDR3 sequence: CASSLGGAPTDTRYF. CDR3 DNA: TGCGCCAGCAGCTTGGGCGGGGCCCCCACAGATACGCGGTATTTT.

V gene TRBV20-1 combines with J gene TRBJ2-5; possibly TRBD1 or TRBD2 for D (7 bases each). The germline V gene has CDR1 DFQATT and CDR2 SNEGSKA (reference sequence). Trimming shortened V by 5 bases and J by 6 bases, and 16 bases separated the two germline ends. The CDR3 spans 13 residues. CDR3 amino acids: CSAGEGRGKTQYF. In DNA, the CDR3 is TGCAGTGCTGGGGAGGGCAGGGGGAAGACCCAGTACTTC.